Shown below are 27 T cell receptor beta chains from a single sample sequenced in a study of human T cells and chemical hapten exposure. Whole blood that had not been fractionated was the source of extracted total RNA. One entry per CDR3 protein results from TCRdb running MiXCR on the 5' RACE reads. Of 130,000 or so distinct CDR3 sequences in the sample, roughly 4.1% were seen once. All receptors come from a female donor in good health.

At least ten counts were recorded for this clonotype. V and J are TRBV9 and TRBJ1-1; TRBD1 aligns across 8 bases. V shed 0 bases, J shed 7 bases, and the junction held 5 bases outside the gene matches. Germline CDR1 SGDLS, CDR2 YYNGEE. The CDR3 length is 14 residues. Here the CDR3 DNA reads TGTGCCAGCAGCGTAGCTCCAGGGGGCCATGAAGCTTTCTTT. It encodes CASSVAPGGHEAFF.

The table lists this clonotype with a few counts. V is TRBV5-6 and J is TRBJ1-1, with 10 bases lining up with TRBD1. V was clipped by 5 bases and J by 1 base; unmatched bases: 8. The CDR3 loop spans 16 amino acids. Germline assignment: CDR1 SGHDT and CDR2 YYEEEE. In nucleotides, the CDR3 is TGTGCCAGCAGTTCGGGTCGGGACAGGGGGAACACTGAAGCTTTCTTT. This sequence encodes CASSSGRDRGNTEAFF.

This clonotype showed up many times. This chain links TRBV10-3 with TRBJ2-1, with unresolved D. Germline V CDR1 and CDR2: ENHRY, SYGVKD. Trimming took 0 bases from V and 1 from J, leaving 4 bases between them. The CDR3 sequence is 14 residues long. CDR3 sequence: CAISESISYNEQFF. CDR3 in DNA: TGTGCCATCAGTGAGTCGATTTCCTACAATGAGCAGTTCTTC.

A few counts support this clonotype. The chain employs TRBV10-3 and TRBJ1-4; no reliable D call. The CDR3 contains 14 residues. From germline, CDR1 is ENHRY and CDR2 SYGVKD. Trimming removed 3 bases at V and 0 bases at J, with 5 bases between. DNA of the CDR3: TGTGCCATCAGTGACACAACAACTAATGAAAAACTGTTTTTT. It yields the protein CAISDTTTNEKLFF.

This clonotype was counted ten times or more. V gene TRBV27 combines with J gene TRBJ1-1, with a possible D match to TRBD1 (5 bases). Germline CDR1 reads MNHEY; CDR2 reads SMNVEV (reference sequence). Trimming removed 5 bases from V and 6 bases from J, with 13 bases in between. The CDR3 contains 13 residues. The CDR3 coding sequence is TGTGCCAGCAGTAGGCAGGGAAGTTCTGAAGCTTTCTTT. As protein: CASSRQGSSEAFF.

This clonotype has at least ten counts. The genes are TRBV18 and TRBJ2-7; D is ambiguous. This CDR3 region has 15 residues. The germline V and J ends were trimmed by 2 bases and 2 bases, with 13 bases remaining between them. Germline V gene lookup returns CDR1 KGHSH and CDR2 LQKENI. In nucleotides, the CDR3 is TGTGCCAGCTCACCAAGTACTCCCTCGGCCTACGAGCAGTACTTC. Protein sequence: CASSPSTPSAYEQYF.

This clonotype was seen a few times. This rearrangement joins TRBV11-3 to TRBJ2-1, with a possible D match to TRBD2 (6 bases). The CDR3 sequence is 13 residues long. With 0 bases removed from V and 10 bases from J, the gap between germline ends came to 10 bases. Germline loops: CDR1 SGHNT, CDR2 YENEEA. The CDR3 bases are TGTGCCAGCAGCTTAGATAGCGGATCGGAGCAGTTCTTC. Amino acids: CASSLDSGSEQFF. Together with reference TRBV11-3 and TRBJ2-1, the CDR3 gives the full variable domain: EAGVVQSPRYKIIEKKQPVAFWCNPISGHNTLYWYLQNLGQGPELLIRYENEEAVDDSQLPKDRFSAERLKGVDSTLKIQPAELGDSAVYLCASSLDSGSEQFFGPGTRLTVL.

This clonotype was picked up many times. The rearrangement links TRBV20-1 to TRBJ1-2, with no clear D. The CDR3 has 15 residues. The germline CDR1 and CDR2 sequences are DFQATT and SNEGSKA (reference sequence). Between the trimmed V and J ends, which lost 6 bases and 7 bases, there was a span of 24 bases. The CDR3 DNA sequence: TGCAGTGCCGCCCCCCCGGGAAAGAAAAGTGCTGGCTACACCTTC. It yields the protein CSAAPPGKKSAGYTF.

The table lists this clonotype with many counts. The CDR3 bases are TGCAGTGCTAGTCTCGCGGGGCGCACAGATACGCAGTATTTT. Its translation: CSASLAGRTDTQYF. The chain has TRBV20-1 and TRBJ2-3, with a possible D match to TRBD2 (6 bases). With 3 bases removed from V and 1 base from J, the gap between germline ends came to 11 bases. The CDR3 consists of 14 residues. CDR1 is DFQATT and CDR2 is SNEGSKA in the germline V gene (reference sequence).

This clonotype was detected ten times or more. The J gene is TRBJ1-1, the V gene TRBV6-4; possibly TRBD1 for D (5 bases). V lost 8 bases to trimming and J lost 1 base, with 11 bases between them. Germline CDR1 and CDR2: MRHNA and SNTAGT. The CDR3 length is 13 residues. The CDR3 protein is CASRRGENTEAFF. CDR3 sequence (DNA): TGTGCCAGCCGGAGGGGCGAGAACACTGAAGCTTTCTTT.

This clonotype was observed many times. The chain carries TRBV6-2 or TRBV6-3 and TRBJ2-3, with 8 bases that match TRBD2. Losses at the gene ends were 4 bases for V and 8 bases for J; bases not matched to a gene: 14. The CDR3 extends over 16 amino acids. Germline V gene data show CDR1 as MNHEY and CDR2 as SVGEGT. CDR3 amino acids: CASSSRGGGPAATQYF. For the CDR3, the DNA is TGTGCCAGCAGTTCCCGGGGCGGGGGGCCGGCAGCTACGCAGTATTTT.

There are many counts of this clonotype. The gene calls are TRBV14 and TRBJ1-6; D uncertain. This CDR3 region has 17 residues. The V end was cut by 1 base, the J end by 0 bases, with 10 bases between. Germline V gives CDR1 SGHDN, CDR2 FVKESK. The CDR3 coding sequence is TGTGCCAGCAGCCAAGGGACGGCAAGCTCCTATAATTCACCCCTCCACTTT. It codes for CASSQGTASSYNSPLHF.

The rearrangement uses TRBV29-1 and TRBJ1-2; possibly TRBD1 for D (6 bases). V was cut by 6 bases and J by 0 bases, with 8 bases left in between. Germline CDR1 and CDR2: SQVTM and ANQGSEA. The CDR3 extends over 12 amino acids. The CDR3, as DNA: TGCAGCGTCCCAGGGGCTAACTATGGCTACACCTTC. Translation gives CSVPGANYGYTF.

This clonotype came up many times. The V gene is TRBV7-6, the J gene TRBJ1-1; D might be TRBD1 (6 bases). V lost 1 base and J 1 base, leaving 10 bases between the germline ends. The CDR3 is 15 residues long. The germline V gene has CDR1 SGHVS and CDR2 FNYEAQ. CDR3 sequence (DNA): TGTGCCAGCAGCTTAGTAAGCAGGGGGAACACTGAAGCTTTCTTT. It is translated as CASSLVSRGNTEAFF.

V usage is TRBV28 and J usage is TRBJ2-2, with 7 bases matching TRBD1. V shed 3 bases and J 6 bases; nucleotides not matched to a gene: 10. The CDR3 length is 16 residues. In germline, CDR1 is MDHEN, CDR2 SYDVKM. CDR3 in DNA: TGTGCCAGCAGTTTCCCCCAGACAGGGTGTGCCGGGGAGCTGTTTTTT. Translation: CASSFPQTGCAGELFF. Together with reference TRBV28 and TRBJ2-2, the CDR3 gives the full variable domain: DVKVTQSSRYLVKRTGEKVFLECVQDMDHENMFWYRQDPGLGLRLIYFSYDVKMKEKGDIPEGYSVSREKKERFSLILESASTNQTSMYLCASSFPQTGCAGELFFGEGSRLTVL.

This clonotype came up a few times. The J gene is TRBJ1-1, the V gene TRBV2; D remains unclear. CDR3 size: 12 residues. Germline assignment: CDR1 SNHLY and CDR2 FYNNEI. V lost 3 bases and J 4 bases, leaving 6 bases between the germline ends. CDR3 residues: CASSDSGTEAFF. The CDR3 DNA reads TGTGCCAGCAGTGACTCGGGCACTGAAGCTTTCTTT.

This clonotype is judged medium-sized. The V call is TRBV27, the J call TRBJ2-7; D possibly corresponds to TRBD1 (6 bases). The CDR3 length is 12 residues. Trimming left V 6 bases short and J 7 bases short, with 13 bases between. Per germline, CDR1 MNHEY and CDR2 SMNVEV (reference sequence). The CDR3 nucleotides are TGTGCCAGCAGGGGTGGGGGCGGAGAGCAGTACTTC. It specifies CASRGGGGEQYF.

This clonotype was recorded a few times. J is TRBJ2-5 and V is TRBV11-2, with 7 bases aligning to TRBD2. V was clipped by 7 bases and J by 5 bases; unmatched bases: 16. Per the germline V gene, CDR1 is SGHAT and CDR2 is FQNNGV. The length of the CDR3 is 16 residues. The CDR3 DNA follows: TGTGCCAGCAACCGTAGGGCTAGCGGTGGGTGGGAGACCCAGTACTTC. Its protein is CASNRRASGGWETQYF.

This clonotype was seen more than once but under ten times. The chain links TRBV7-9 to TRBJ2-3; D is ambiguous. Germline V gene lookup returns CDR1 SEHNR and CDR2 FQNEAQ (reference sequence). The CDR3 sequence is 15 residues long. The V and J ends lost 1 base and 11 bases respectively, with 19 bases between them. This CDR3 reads CASSLVSPVATGQYF. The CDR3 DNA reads TGTGCCAGCAGCTTAGTCTCTCCGGTGGCAACCGGGCAGTATTTT.

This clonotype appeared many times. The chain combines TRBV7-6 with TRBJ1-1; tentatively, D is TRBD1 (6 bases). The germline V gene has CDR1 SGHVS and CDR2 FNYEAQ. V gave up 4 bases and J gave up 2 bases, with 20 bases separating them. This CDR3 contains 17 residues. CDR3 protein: CASSSLVRGAGNTEAFF. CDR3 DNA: TGTGCCAGCAGCTCACTAGTGAGGGGGGCGGGTAACACTGAAGCTTTCTTT.

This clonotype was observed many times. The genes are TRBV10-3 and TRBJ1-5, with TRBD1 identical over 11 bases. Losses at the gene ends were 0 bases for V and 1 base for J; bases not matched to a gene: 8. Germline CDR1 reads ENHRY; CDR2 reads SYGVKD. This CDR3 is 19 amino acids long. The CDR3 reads CAISESSRTGGTSNQPQHF. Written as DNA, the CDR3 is TGTGCCATCAGTGAGTCGTCTCGGACAGGGGGCACCAGCAATCAGCCCCAGCATTTT.

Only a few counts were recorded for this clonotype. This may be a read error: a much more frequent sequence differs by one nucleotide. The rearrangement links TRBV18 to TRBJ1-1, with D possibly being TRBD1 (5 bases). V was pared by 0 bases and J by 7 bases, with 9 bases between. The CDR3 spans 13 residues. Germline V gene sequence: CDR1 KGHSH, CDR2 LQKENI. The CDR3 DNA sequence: TGTGCCAGCTCACCACCGACGAGGGGTGAAGCTTTCTTT. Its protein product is CASSPPTRGEAFF.

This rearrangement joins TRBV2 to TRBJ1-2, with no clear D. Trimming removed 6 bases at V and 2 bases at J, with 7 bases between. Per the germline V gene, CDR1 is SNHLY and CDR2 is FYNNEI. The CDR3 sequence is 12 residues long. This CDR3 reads CASRGDNYGYTF. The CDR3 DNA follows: TGTGCCAGCAGGGGAGACAACTATGGCTACACCTTC.

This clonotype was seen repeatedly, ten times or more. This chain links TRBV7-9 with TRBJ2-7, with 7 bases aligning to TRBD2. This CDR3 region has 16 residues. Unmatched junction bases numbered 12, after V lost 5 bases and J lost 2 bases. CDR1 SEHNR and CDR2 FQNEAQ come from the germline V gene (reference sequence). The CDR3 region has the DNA TGTGCCAGCAGCCATTCTAGCGGCTTAAAAACCTACGAGCAGTACTTC. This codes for CASSHSSGLKTYEQYF.

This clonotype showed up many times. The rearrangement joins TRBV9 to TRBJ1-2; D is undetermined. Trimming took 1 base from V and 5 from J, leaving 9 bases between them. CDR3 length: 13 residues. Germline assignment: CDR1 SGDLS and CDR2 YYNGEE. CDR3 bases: TGTGCCAGCAGCGTAAATTCAGGATATGGCTACACCTTC. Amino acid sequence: CASSVNSGYGYTF. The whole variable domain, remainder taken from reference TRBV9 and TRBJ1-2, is DSGVTQTPKHLITATGQRVTLRCSPRSGDLSVYWYQQSLDQGLQFLIQYYNGEERAKGNILERFSAQQFPDLHSELNLSSLELGDSALYFCASSVNSGYGYTFGSGTRLTVV.

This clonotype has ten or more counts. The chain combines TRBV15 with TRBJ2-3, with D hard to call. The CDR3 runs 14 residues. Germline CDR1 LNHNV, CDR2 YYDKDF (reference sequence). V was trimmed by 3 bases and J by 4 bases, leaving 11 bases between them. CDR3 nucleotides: TGTGCCACCAGCAGGGGATCCCACCCAGATACGCAGTATTTT. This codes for CATSRGSHPDTQYF.

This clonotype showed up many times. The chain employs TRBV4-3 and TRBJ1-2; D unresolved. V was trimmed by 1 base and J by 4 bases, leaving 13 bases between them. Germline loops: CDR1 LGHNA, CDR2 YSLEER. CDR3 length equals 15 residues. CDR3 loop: CASSQVNSDAYGYTF. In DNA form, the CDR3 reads TGCGCCAGCAGCCAAGTAAACAGTGACGCCTATGGCTACACCTTC.